This passage covers 30 T cell receptor beta chains from one sample sequenced in a study of T cells in Graves' hyperthyroidism and ophthalmopathy. RNA transcripts gave rise to amplified TCR beta CDR3 regions. Carried out on the TCR CDR3, a first-round RT-PCR used the HTBI primer set. TCRdb redid the calling of the multiplex PCR reads with MiXCR, one entry per CDR3 protein. Here the sample spans around 250,000 distinct CDR3 sequences, approximately 16% being singletons. The sequenced material came from blood. These receptors originate from a woman under 30 with Graves' ophthalmopathy.

The gene calls are TRBV7-2 and TRBJ2-1, with 10 bases lining up with TRBD2. V shed 4 bases, J shed 2 bases, and the junction held 8 bases outside the gene matches. The germline V gene encodes CDR1 SGHTA and CDR2 FQGNSA. CDR3 length: 17 amino acids. The CDR3 region has the DNA TGTGCCAGCAGCTCCCTTAGCGGGGGGAGGACCTACAATGAGCAGTTCTTC. Its translation is CASSSLSGGRTYNEQFF.

This clonotype was recorded at least ten times. CDR3 DNA: TGTGCCAGCAGTTTTTGGACTAGCGGGACCGGGGAGCTGTTTTTT. Translated, it gives CASSFWTSGTGELFF. The rearrangement uses TRBV12-3 or TRBV12-4 and TRBJ2-2; TRBD2 matches 11 bases. This CDR3 is 15 amino acids long. V was clipped by 3 bases and J by 5 bases; unmatched bases: 2.

This clonotype showed up many times. V is TRBV28 and J is TRBJ1-5; TRBD1 is a possible D gene (5 bases). Germline lookup yields CDR1 MDHEN and CDR2 SYDVKM. This CDR3 contains 17 residues. Trimming left V 5 bases short and J 6 bases short, with 23 bases between. CDR3 sequence reads: CASSPRRGQGRGQPQHF. The CDR3, as DNA: TGTGCCAGCAGTCCCCGGCGGGGCCAGGGAAGGGGTCAGCCCCAGCATTTT.

This clonotype was observed at least ten times. V gene TRBV6-1 combines with J gene TRBJ1-1, with TRBD1 matching over 10 bases. Trimming at V came to 3 bases and at J to 8 bases, leaving 6 bases not matched to a gene. Per the germline V gene, CDR1 is MNHNS and CDR2 is SASEGT. The CDR3 consists of 14 residues. CDR3 in amino acids: CASSEGQGISEAFF. CDR3 DNA: TGTGCCAGCAGTGAGGGACAGGGGATTTCGGAAGCTTTCTTT.

Ten or more counts support this clonotype. This chain joins TRBV12-3 or TRBV12-4 and TRBJ1-1, with D tentatively TRBD1 (5 bases). Trimming cost V 3 bases and J 9 bases, with 17 bases left between them. This CDR3 is built from 14 residues. The CDR3: CASSLAGPPGQAFF. The CDR3 coding sequence is TGTGCCAGCAGTTTGGCGGGACCCCCTGGTCAAGCTTTCTTT.

This clonotype was recorded at least ten times. The genes are TRBV10-3 and TRBJ1-4; the D gene is possibly TRBD1 (5 bases). V lost 2 bases and J lost 8, with 12 bases in between. The CDR3 sequence is 14 residues long. Germline V gives CDR1 ENHRY, CDR2 SYGVKD. DNA of the CDR3: TGTGCCATCAGTGAGGACAGCGGGGGAGAAAAACTGTTTTTT. It codes for CAISEDSGGEKLFF.

This clonotype was seen only a few times. The chain combines TRBV4-3 with TRBJ1-6; no firm D call. Deletions cut 1 base from V and 8 bases from J, with 9 bases between. The germline V gene encodes CDR1 LGHNA and CDR2 YSLEER. The CDR3 has 14 residues. The CDR3 is CASSQAVLDSPLHF. Here the CDR3 DNA reads TGCGCCAGCAGCCAAGCGGTCCTGGATTCACCCCTCCACTTT.

This clonotype has a count of ten or more. V and J are TRBV6-2 or TRBV6-3 and TRBJ2-7; weak D call: TRBD1 (5 bases). Trimming took off 2 bases at V and 0 bases at J, with 14 bases between the two ends. Germline V lookup: CDR1 MNHEY, CDR2 SVGEGT. This CDR3 spans 16 amino acids. The CDR3 protein is CASSYATTGISYEQYF. DNA for the CDR3: TGTGCCAGCAGTTACGCCACTACAGGAATCTCCTACGAGCAGTACTTC.

Ten or more counts support this clonotype. The chain combines TRBV19 with TRBJ2-3; D is undetermined. The V gene's germline CDR1 is LNHDA and CDR2 SQIVND (reference sequence). With 3 bases removed from V and 3 bases from J, the gap between germline ends came to 13 bases. The CDR3 consists of 15 residues. The DNA of the CDR3 is TGTGCCAGTAGTATGGGAAGGGTTGATACAGATACGCAGTATTTT. Encoded protein: CASSMGRVDTDTQYF.

This clonotype was observed many times. The chain couples TRBV6-1 to TRBJ1-3; TRBD1 matches at 7 bases. CDR3 size: 13 residues. The germline V gene has CDR1 MNHNS and CDR2 SASEGT. The J segment lost 2 bases and the V segment lost 7 bases, leaving 2 bases of the junction unmatched. The CDR3 DNA sequence: TGTGCCAGCAACACAGGGGCTGGAAACACCATATATTTT. Translation gives CASNTGAGNTIYF.

The chain uses TRBV29-1 and TRBJ2-7, with 10 nucleotides matching TRBD2. Germline CDR1 reads SQVTM; CDR2 reads ANQGSEA. Germline trimming cut 8 bases from V and 3 bases from J; bases unmatched to any gene: 7. The CDR3 is 13 amino acids. CDR3 nucleotides: TGCAGCACTTCTAGCGGGAGAGACTACGAGCAGTACTTC. Protein product: CSTSSGRDYEQYF.

This clonotype was seen repeatedly, ten times or more. This sequence joins TRBV6-1 and TRBJ1-5; D unclear. Germline V gene data show CDR1 as MNHNS and CDR2 as SASEGT. This CDR3 has 19 amino acids. The V gene lost 7 bases and the J gene lost 0 bases, with 25 bases spanning the gap. CDR3 residues: CASTPRVYGEERSNQPQHF. The CDR3 DNA reads TGTGCCAGCACCCCGAGAGTCTATGGGGAAGAGCGTAGCAATCAGCCCCAGCATTTT.

This clonotype was seen ten or more times. CDR3 coding DNA: TGTGCCAGCAGCTCCACGACAGGCGGCTCCTACAATGAGCAGTTCTTC. It encodes CASSSTTGGSYNEQFF. This sequence joins TRBV14 and TRBJ2-1; TRBD1 is a possible D gene (6 bases). V was pared by 5 bases and J by 0 bases, with 14 bases between. Germline V gene sequence: CDR1 SGHDN, CDR2 FVKESK. CDR3 length: 16 residues.

This clonotype was found many times. V and J are TRBV7-9 and TRBJ2-5; 7 nucleotides match TRBD2. The CDR3 has 15 amino acids. The germline CDR1 and CDR2 sequences are SEHNR and FQNEAQ (reference sequence). With V trimmed by 9 bases and J by 4 bases, 14 bases remained unmatched. The DNA of the CDR3 is TGTGCCAGTACTAGTGAAAGCGGGGACCGAGAGACCCAGTACTTC. This sequence encodes CASTSESGDRETQYF.

This clonotype was observed at least ten times. This sequence joins TRBV7-3 and TRBJ2-6, with D perhaps TRBD2 (5 bases). This CDR3 has 16 amino acids. Germline CDR1 reads SGHTA; CDR2 reads FQGTGA. With 2 bases removed from V and 0 bases from J, the gap between germline ends came to 8 bases. The CDR3 DNA reads as TGTGCCAGCAGCTTAGGACTTCTCTCTGGGGCCAACGTCCTGACTTTC. It codes for CASSLGLLSGANVLTF.

The rearrangement uses TRBV10-2 and TRBJ1-1; possible D gene TRBD1, 6 bases. This CDR3 comprises 15 residues. Trimming left V 6 bases short and J 1 base short, with 15 bases between. Germline V gene data show CDR1 as WSHSY and CDR2 as SAAADI. CDR3 nucleotides: TGCGCCAGCAGCCCCCGGGACAAGGGGAACACTGAAGCTTTCTTT. Its translation is CASSPRDKGNTEAFF.

This clonotype appeared many times. The chain carries TRBV2 and TRBJ1-2; D gene uncertain. The germline V gene encodes CDR1 SNHLY and CDR2 FYNNEI. The ends were cut back, 10 bases at V and 1 base at J, with 13 bases in the middle. The CDR3 loop spans 13 amino acids. The CDR3 DNA reads TGTGCCATCGACGGACGGAATAACTATGGCTACACCTTC. Translated: CAIDGRNNYGYTF.

This chain uses TRBV10-3 with TRBJ2-5, with TRBD2 identical over 11 bases. With V trimmed by 6 bases and J by 1 base, 4 bases remained unmatched. CDR1 and CDR2 from the germline V gene are ENHRY and SYGVKD. The CDR3 loop spans 15 amino acids. The CDR3: CAISPSGGPQETQYF. CDR3 nucleotides: TGTGCCATCAGCCCTAGCGGGGGGCCCCAAGAGACCCAGTACTTC.

This clonotype was recorded at least ten times. The chain employs TRBV7-2 and TRBJ1-2; tentatively, D is TRBD1 (5 bases). CDR1 is SGHTA, CDR2 FQGNSA, per germline. V lost 9 bases, J lost 2 bases, and 16 bases lay in between. The CDR3 has 14 amino acids. CDR3: CASFPGLSNYGYTF. CDR3 nucleotides: TGTGCCAGTTTCCCGGGACTCTCCAACTATGGCTACACCTTC.

The chain recombines TRBV5-6 with TRBJ2-1; D call uncertain. Germline V gene sequence: CDR1 SGHDT, CDR2 YYEEEE. The CDR3 is made up of 11 amino acids. V shed 4 bases and J shed 9 bases, with 8 bases lying between them. In DNA form, the CDR3 reads TGTGCCAGCAGCCGTAACCTTGAGCAGTTCTTC. It translates to CASSRNLEQFF.

Many counts were recorded for this clonotype. The J gene is TRBJ1-1, the V gene TRBV15, with a weak D call TRBD1 (5 bases). V was cut by 7 bases and J by 0 bases, with 15 bases left in between. Germline values: CDR1 LNHNV, CDR2 YYDKDF (reference sequence). There are 15 residues in the CDR3. CDR3 nucleotide sequence: TGTGCCACCACTCAAGGGGCGCGGGTGAACACTGAAGCTTTCTTT. This gives the protein CATTQGARVNTEAFF.

This clonotype came up many times. V and J are TRBV20-1 and TRBJ2-1; 7 positions agree with TRBD2. Germline V gene sequence: CDR1 DFQATT, CDR2 SNEGSKA (reference sequence). CDR3 size: 16 residues. V was clipped by 4 bases and J by 0 bases; unmatched bases: 9. The CDR3 is CSAIDRRGSSYNEQFF. CDR3 DNA: TGCAGTGCTATTGATCGGCGGGGGAGCTCCTACAATGAGCAGTTCTTC.

The V and J genes are TRBV11-2 and TRBJ2-1; either TRBD1 or TRBD2 may fit D (5 bases each). Germline V gives CDR1 SGHAT, CDR2 FQNNGV. CDR3 length: 12 amino acids. V lost 5 bases and J 11 bases, leaving 13 bases between the germline ends. The CDR3 nucleotides are TGTGCCAGCAGCAAACCCGGGACCCAGCAGTTCTTC. Its translation is CASSKPGTQQFF. The complete variable domain, with remaining parts taken from reference TRBV11-2 and TRBJ2-1, reads EAGVAQSPRYKIIEKRQSVAFWCNPISGHATLYWYQQILGQGPKLLIQFQNNGVVDDSQLPKDRFSAERLKGVDSTLKIQPAKLEDSAVYLCASSKPGTQQFFGPGTRLTVL.

The chain couples TRBV28 to TRBJ1-5; the D is unclear. The length of the CDR3 is 13 residues. V lost 7 bases to trimming and J lost 4 bases, with 11 bases between them. Germline V gives CDR1 MDHEN, CDR2 SYDVKM. The CDR3 loop reads CASIGSRNQPQHF. CDR3 DNA: TGTGCCAGCATCGGAAGTCGGAATCAGCCCCAGCATTTT.

This clonotype occurred many times. The junction differs from germline at one of its ends, possibly a read error. The chain links TRBV19 to TRBJ2-1, with 7 bases that match TRBD2. CDR3 length: 14 residues. Germline V CDR1 and CDR2: LNHDA, SQIVND (reference sequence). CDR3 nucleotide sequence: TGTGCCAGTAGTGTAGAGCGGGGCTACAATGAGCAGTTCTTC. This codes for CASSVERGYNEQFF.

The gene calls are TRBV28 and TRBJ2-1; 14 nucleotides match TRBD2. The germline V gene has CDR1 MDHEN and CDR2 SYDVKM. CDR3 size: 18 residues. V lost 7 bases and J lost 7; bases outside the gene matches: 15. In nucleotides, the CDR3 is TGTGCCAGCAACCCAACGGTGAGGACTAGCGGGGGGATGAATGAGCAGTTCTTC. Translated, it gives CASNPTVRTSGGMNEQFF.

This clonotype showed up many times. The chain carries TRBV3-1 and TRBJ1-2; the D gene is possibly TRBD1 (6 bases). The germline V gene has CDR1 LGHDT and CDR2 YNNKEL (reference sequence). V lost 1 base to trimming and J lost 8 bases, with 11 bases between them. The CDR3 runs to 13 residues. The CDR3 DNA is TGTGCCAGCAGCCAAGTGTCAGGGGCAGGCTACACCTTC. Translation gives CASSQVSGAGYTF.

There are many counts of this clonotype. The chain joins TRBV19 to TRBJ2-3; D call uncertain. Trimming removed 3 bases from V and 8 bases from J, with 12 bases in between. This CDR3 is 13 amino acids long. The germline gives CDR1 LNHDA, CDR2 SQIVND (reference sequence). The CDR3 coding sequence is TGTGCCAGTAGTATGCGGCCTAGTGGTACGCAGTATTTT. It translates to CASSMRPSGTQYF.

The sample holds a few counts of this clonotype. A much larger clone lies one base from this, so it may be a read error. This chain joins TRBV11-2 and TRBJ2-7, with 8 bases matching TRBD2. The CDR3 extends over 18 amino acids. After removal of 4 bases from V and 3 bases from J, the junction contained 17 bases not matched to a gene. Germline V lookup: CDR1 SGHAT, CDR2 FQNNGV. The CDR3 region is CASSSEGRLARVLYEQYF. The CDR3 DNA is TGTGCCAGCAGCTCAGAAGGGCGACTAGCGAGAGTCCTCTACGAGCAGTACTTC.

This chain connects TRBV30 to TRBJ2-7; no reliable D call. With 0 bases removed from V and 3 bases from J, the gap between germline ends came to 6 bases. This CDR3 is 12 amino acids long. The germline V gene encodes CDR1 GTSNPN and CDR2 SVGIG (reference sequence). The CDR3 region has the DNA TGTGCCTGGAGTGTACCAGTCTACGAGCAGTACGTC. Translated, it gives CAWSVPVYEQYV.